What follows are 18 T cell receptor beta chains derived from one specimen sequenced in a study of T cell clusters in autoimmune cytopenias. TRB rearrangements were amplified by touch-down multiplex PCR with mixed TRB-A/B primers. Reprocessing the multiplex PCR reads, TCRdb reports a single entry for every CDR3 protein and omits DNA. Recorded for this sample: roughly 10,000 distinct CDR3 sequences. TRB amplification used around 270 ng of peripheral blood genomic DNA. The same specimen was also included in a second study, on T cell repertoires in aging, cancer and after chemotherapy.

The sequenced sample was peripheral blood. These receptors all come from a human donor in good health.

Its frequency marks this clonotype as medium-sized. CDR3 residues: CASSLMGYTEAFF. The chain carries TRBV18 and TRBJ1-1. CDR1 and CDR2 (germline): KGHSH, LQKENI. The CDR3 sequence is 13 residues long.

The chain employs TRBV18 and TRBJ1-5; TCRdb names TRBD1, which stays unverified in the absence of DNA. Germline V gives CDR1 KGHSH, CDR2 LQKENI. The CDR3 length is 13 residues. This CDR3 is CASTGDSNQPQHF.

Considering frequency, this clonotype is medium-sized. This sequence joins TRBV19 and TRBJ2-7; the D gene TCRdb calls, TRBD1, cannot be checked with no DNA. The CDR3 sequence is 16 residues long. Germline values: CDR1 LNHDA, CDR2 SQIVND (reference sequence). The CDR3 region is CASSSRTGESSYEQYF.

The chain carries TRBV6-4 and TRBJ1-3; the D call from TCRdb, TRBD1, cannot be confirmed without DNA. The CDR3 has 20 residues. Germline values: CDR1 MRHNA, CDR2 SNTAGT. CDR3 residues: CATSDPKTGTRYRSGNTIYF.

The V gene is TRBV20-1, the J gene TRBJ2-5; without DNA, the TCRdb call of TRBD2 cannot be checked. The germline CDR1 and CDR2 sequences are DFQATT and SNEGSKA (reference sequence). CDR3 size: 16 residues. The CDR3 sequence is CSASRLAGGFQETQYF.

Considering frequency, this clonotype is medium-sized. The gene calls are TRBV6-1 and TRBJ1-2. There are 13 residues in the CDR3. Germline loops: CDR1 MNHNS, CDR2 SASEGT. The CDR3 sequence is CASSEGGSYGYTF.

The J gene is TRBJ2-3, the V gene TRBV12-3 or TRBV12-4. The CDR3 is 12 amino acids. The CDR3 is CASSSLADTQYF.

V and J are TRBV2 and TRBJ2-7. This CDR3 region has 11 residues. Per the germline V gene, CDR1 is SNHLY and CDR2 is FYNNEI. The CDR3 spells CASSGSENQYF.

The chain links TRBV6-5 to TRBJ1-6. From germline, CDR1 is MNHEY and CDR2 SVGAGI. The CDR3 sequence is 15 residues long. CDR3 residues: CASSRQGSNNSPLHF.

The genes are TRBV5-1 and TRBJ2-7; the TCRdb call, TRBD1, lacks DNA for checking. In germline, CDR1 is SGHRS, CDR2 YFSETQ. CDR3 length: 14 residues. This CDR3 is CASSPQAGEPEQYF.

The chain recombines TRBV7-2 with TRBJ2-5; TCRdb's assignment of TRBD2 cannot be checked, as there is no DNA. The CDR3 has 15 amino acids. Germline CDR1 SGHTA, CDR2 FQGNSA. The CDR3 reads CASSGSGGGGETQYF. Complete variable domain (other parts from reference TRBV7-2 and TRBJ2-5): GAGVSQSPSNKVTEKGKDVELRCDPISGHTALYWYRQSLGQGLEFLIYFQGNSAPDKSGLPSDRFSAERTGGSVSTLTIQRTQQEDSAVYLCASSGSGGGGETQYFGPGTRLLVL.

This chain connects TRBV7-2 to TRBJ1-5; lacking DNA, the TRBD1 call made by TCRdb goes unchecked. CDR3 size: 16 residues. Germline V gene lookup returns CDR1 SGHTA and CDR2 FQGNSA. Here the CDR3 reads CASSPNGQGAGQPQHF. Together with reference TRBV7-2 and TRBJ1-5, the CDR3 gives the full variable domain: GAGVSQSPSNKVTEKGKDVELRCDPISGHTALYWYRQSLGQGLEFLIYFQGNSAPDKSGLPSDRFSAERTGGSVSTLTIQRTQQEDSAVYLCASSPNGQGAGQPQHFGDGTRLSIL.

The rearrangement links TRBV21-1 to TRBJ1-2. TRBV21-1 is a recognized pseudogene. There are 11 residues in the CDR3. CDR3 sequence reads: CASSAGFGYTF.

This clonotype is classed as medium-sized by frequency. V gene TRBV7-2 combines with J gene TRBJ2-3; TCRdb picks TRBD1, but there is no DNA to check that call. CDR3 length: 14 amino acids. Per germline, CDR1 SGHTA and CDR2 FQGNSA. The CDR3 spells CASTWTGSTDTQYF.

This clonotype counts as medium-sized by frequency. This chain connects TRBV6-1 to TRBJ1-6; TCRdb indicates TRBD1, and absent DNA this call remains unverified. Germline-derived CDR1 and CDR2 are MNHNS and SASEGT. The CDR3 sequence is 13 residues long. CDR3 protein: CASNPQGRSPLHF.

The chain couples TRBV20-1 to TRBJ1-3; TCRdb's D gene call, TRBD1, goes unchecked for lack of DNA. This CDR3 spans 15 amino acids. The germline V gene encodes CDR1 DFQATT and CDR2 SNEGSKA (reference sequence). CDR3 loop: CSASSNRADGNTIYF.

The chain links TRBV7-9 to TRBJ2-1; the D call of TRBD2 rests on TCRdb alone, since no DNA is present to check it. The CDR3 runs 18 residues. In germline, CDR1 is SEHNR, CDR2 FQNEAQ (reference sequence). The CDR3 reads CASSPPPSGGAGYNEQFF.

This sequence joins TRBV12-3 or TRBV12-4 and TRBJ1-4; TCRdb selects TRBD1, and the lack of DNA leaves this call unchecked. The CDR3 spans 14 residues. The CDR3 sequence is CASSFFPGYAKLFF.